The T cell receptor (beta chain) described here comes from a study of human T cells and chemical hapten exposure. This clonotype has a handful of counts. Individual cDNA molecules (in the library) carried attached unique molecular identifiers. One entry per CDR3 protein results from TCRdb running MiXCR on the RACE reads. The sample holds over 130,000 distinct CDR3 sequences, approximately 12% seen once. The CDR3 is 17 amino acids. With 6 bases clipped from V and 0 bases from J, the junction kept 10 bases outside the gene matches. The germline gives CDR1 SNHLY, CDR2 FYNNEI. Time point defined: patch test 2, 6 weeks after DPC sensitization. Treatment denoted: therapeutic diphenylcyclopropenone sensitization with weekly scalp DPC.

V is TRBV2 and J is TRBJ2-4, with 8 bases lining up with TRBD1. This TCR was sampled from a woman between 45 and 60 years old with alopecia areata. Some clones in this sample may be carry-over from other donors' samples. Sample: whole blood, taken in connection with sensitization to the hapten diphenylcyclopropenone (DPC). This CDR3 is CASSRGLGGLAKNIQYF. CDR3 bases: TGTGCCAGCAGCAGGGGGCTGGGCGGTCTAGCCAAAAACATTCAGTACTTC.